Listed below are T cell receptor beta chains from one sample, sequenced in a study of graft-versus-host responses after intestinal transplantation. Sequencing used immunoSEQ multiplex PCR; TCRdb keeps in-frame clones, though not all of them. Of about 130,000 clones listed, over 90% are singletons. Their antigens are not known. The sample was unstimulated CD4+ T cells sorted from spleen or lymph node cells, taken before intestinal transplant. The receptors come from a human donor who received an intestinal transplant. Both conserved end residues are part of each CDR3. D genes are given only for firm matches. A clone size is listed for some rows: how often the clone was seen (once, few, many), or a class if it is expanded.

j_gene | d_gene | abundance | v_gene | CDR3aa | CDR3nt
TRBJ2-1 | TRBD2 | . | TRBV5-1 | CASHLAGGHNEQFF | TGCGCCAGCCATCTAGCGGGAGGGCACAATGAGCAGTTCTTC
TRBJ2-7 | . | . | TRBV7-9 | CASSLAGTPYEQYF | TGTGCCAGCAGCCTCGCCGGGACTCCCTACGAGCAGTACTTC
TRBJ2-6 | . | . | TRBV19 | CASSIRPVTSGANVLTF | TGTGCCAGTAGTATTCGACCGGTAACCTCTGGGGCCAACGTCCTGACTTTC
TRBJ2-4 | TRBD2 | . | TRBV19 | CASSIGGGSRGKDIQYF | TGTGCCAGTAGTATAGGGGGCGGGAGTCGCGGAAAGGACATTCAGTACTTC
TRBJ2-7 | TRBD1 | . | TRBV28 | CASSFWGQGAHEQYF | TGTGCCAGCAGTTTTTGGGGACAGGGGGCACACGAGCAGTACTTC
TRBJ2-7 | . | . | TRBV6-1 | CASSEPILREQYF | TGTGCCAGCAGTGAACCAATTCTGCGGGAGCAGTACTTC
TRBJ2-1 | TRBD2 | . | TRBV19 | CASSGIAGSSYNEQFF | TGTGCCAGTAGTGGAATAGCGGGAAGCTCCTACAATGAGCAGTTCTTC
TRBJ1-1 | TRBD1 | . | TRBV5-1 | CASSPGTVYTEAFF | TGCGCCAGCAGCCCGGGGACAGTTTACACTGAAGCTTTCTTT
TRBJ2-5 | TRBD2 | . | TRBV5-4 | CASSARTSGPRETQYF | TGTGCCAGCAGCGCGCGGACTAGCGGGCCACGAGAGACCCAGTACTTC
TRBJ2-7 | . | . | TRBV9 | CASSVADSYEQYF | TGTGCCAGCAGCGTAGCAGACTCCTACGAGCAGTACTTC
TRBJ2-5 | . | . | TRBV12-2 | CASRLSDNRGEVTQETQYF | TGTGCAAGTCGCTTAAGCGACAACAGGGGTGAGGTTACTCAAGAGACCCAGTACTTC
TRBJ2-7 | TRBD2 | once | TRBV7-9 | CASSPPGTRAHEQYF | TGTGCCAGCAGCCCCCCCGGGACTAGGGCCCACGAGCAGTACTTC
TRBJ2-7 | . | . | TRBV11-2 | CASSRPGAGSYEQYF | TGTGCCAGCAGCCGACCAGGGGCAGGCTCCTACGAGCAGTACTTC
TRBJ2-1 | . | . | TRBV7-9 | CASSLPLGGGQNNEQFF | TGTGCCAGCAGTCTACCTTTAGGAGGGGGACAGAACAATGAGCAGTTCTTC
TRBJ2-5 | TRBD2 | . | TRBV14 | CASSQQVAGVGETQYF | TGTGCCAGCAGCCAACAGGTAGCGGGAGTAGGCGAGACCCAGTACTTC
TRBJ2-5 | TRBD2 | . | TRBV11-2 | CASTLTSGSLPDEQYF | TGTGCCAGCACCCTGACTAGCGGAAGCCTACCGGATGAGCAGTACTTC
TRBJ2-2 | TRBD1 | . | TRBV4-3 | CASSQDRGGQGGTGELFF | TGCGCCAGCAGCCAAGATAGAGGAGGACAGGGTGGGACCGGGGAGCTGTTTTTT
TRBJ2-5 | TRBD2 | . | TRBV30 | CACGLASQETQYF | TGTGCCTGTGGACTAGCGTCTCAAGAGACCCAGTACTTC
TRBJ1-4 | TRBD1 | . | TRBV11-3 | CAFEAGGHEKLFF | TGTGCCTTCGAGGCAGGGGGCCATGAAAAACTGTTTTTT
TRBJ2-2 | . | . | TRBV2 | CASVEETNTGELFF | TGTGCCAGCGTTGAGGAGACGAACACCGGGGAGCTGTTTTTT
TRBJ1-3 | TRBD1 | . | TRBV5-1 | CASRGQGEGNTIYF | TGCGCCAGCAGGGGACAGGGGGAAGGAAACACCATATATTTT
TRBJ2-7 | TRBD2 | . | TRBV5-8 | CASSAGLAGGPNEQYF | TGTGCCAGCAGCGCGGGACTAGCGGGAGGGCCGAACGAGCAGTACTTC
TRBJ2-5 | . | once | TRBV19 | CASSIRTRGTAIFETQYF | TGTGCCAGTAGTATACGCACGAGGGGCACGGCAATTTTCGAGACCCAGTACTTC
TRBJ2-1 | . | . | TRBV6-5 | CASSYSDEQFF | TGTGCCAGCAGTTACTCGGATGAGCAGTTCTTC
TRBJ1-5 | . | . | TRBV6-5 | CASSGNREGQPQHF | TGTGCCAGCAGTGGGAACAGGGAGGGACAGCCCCAGCATTTT
TRBJ2-5 | TRBD1 | few | TRBV4-3 | CASSQGLGQGQETQYF | TGCGCCAGCAGCCAAGGACTGGGACAGGGACAGGAGACCCAGTACTTC